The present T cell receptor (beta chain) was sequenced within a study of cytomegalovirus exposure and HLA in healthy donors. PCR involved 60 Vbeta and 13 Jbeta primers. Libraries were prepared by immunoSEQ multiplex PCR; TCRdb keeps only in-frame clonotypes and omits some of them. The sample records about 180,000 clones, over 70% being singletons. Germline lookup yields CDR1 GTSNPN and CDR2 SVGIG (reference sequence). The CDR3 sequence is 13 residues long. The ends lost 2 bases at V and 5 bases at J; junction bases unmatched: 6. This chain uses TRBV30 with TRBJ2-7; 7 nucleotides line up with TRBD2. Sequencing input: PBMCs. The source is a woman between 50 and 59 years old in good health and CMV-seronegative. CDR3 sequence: CAWSTAGVNEQYF. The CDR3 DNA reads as TGTGCCTGGAGTACGGCGGGAGTCAACGAGCAGTACTTC.